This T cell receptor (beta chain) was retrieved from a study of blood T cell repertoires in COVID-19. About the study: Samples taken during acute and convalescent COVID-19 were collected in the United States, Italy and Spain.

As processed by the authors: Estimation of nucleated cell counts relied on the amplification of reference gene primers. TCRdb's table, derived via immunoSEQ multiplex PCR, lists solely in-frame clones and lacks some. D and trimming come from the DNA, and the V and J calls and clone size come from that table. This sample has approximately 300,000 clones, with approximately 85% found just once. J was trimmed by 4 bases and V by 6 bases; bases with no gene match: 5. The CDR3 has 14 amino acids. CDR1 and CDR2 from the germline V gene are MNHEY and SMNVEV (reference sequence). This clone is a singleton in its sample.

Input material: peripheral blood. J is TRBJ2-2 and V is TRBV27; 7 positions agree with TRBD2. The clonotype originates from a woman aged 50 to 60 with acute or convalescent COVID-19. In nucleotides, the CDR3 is TGTGCCAGCAGGCGGGGGAGGGGCACCGGGGAGCTGTTTTTT. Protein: CASRRGRGTGELFF.